Each of the 3 T cell receptor beta chains below was sequenced from the same sample in a study of sequential checkpoint blockade in melanoma (dated 2019 in TCRdb). The library was generated by the immunoSEQ multiplex PCR assay. TCRdb obtained this table from immuneACCESS and retained in-frame rearrangements with V and J assigned. These tables miss some clones; where compared with another copy, unresolved V genes account for less than half of the shortfall, and the remainder is unexplained. In all, the sample holds 9,500 to 15,000 clones, and about 26% of those were seen once. In total, the top ten clones hold roughly a fifth of the sample. Per the publication, the treatment or condition label means: randomized to nivolumab then ipilimumab (arm A) or the reverse (arm B). Sequenced material: tumor tissue (inferred from file names), taken from a patient given nivolumab and ipilimumab in sequence. The receptors were gathered from a human donor with melanoma.

The chain recombines TRBV19 with TRBJ2-6; no reliable D call. The CDR3 has 12 residues. Between the trimmed V and J ends, which lost 7 bases and 4 bases, there was a span of 5 bases. The germline V gene has CDR1 LNHDA and CDR2 SQIVND (reference sequence). Here the CDR3 reads CASNAGANVLTF. In DNA, the CDR3 is TGTGCCAGTAATGCCGGGGCCAACGTCCTGACTTTC.

A few counts support this clone. V usage is TRBV6-8 and J usage is TRBJ1-2, with a weak D call TRBD1 (5 bases). CDR3 length equals 15 residues. Trimming took 1 base from V and 4 from J, leaving 13 bases between them. The germline V gene encodes CDR1 MNHGY and CDR2 SAAAGT. The CDR3 region has the DNA TGTGCCAGCAGTTACTACGGGACGGATTCCTATGGCTACACCTTC. Translated: CASSYYGTDSYGYTF.

The chain joins TRBV14 to TRBJ2-1; D unresolved. V dropped 0 bases and J dropped 7 bases, with 4 bases sitting between them. Germline V CDR1 and CDR2: SGHDN, FVKESK. The CDR3 spans 12 residues. CDR3 sequence (DNA): TGTGCCAGCAGCCAAGATCGGAATGAGCAGTTCTTC. It yields the protein CASSQDRNEQFF.